The text below deals with one T cell receptor beta chain. Antigen unknown. These data belong to a study of T-cell memory formation after mild COVID-19. Study-wide findings and caveats: There was a balanced CD4/CD8 profile in clones contracting day 15 to 85, and later expanders leaned CD4+.

Germline V gives CDR1 SGHRS, CDR2 YFSETQ. The CDR3 spans 15 residues. V shed 1 base and J shed 1 base, with 11 bases lying between them. One entry per CDR3 protein results from TCRdb running MiXCR on the 5' RACE reads. The data hold roughly 310,000 distinct CDR3 sequences, with approximately 15% observed a single time. The chain couples TRBV5-1 to TRBJ1-1; D remains unclear. The sequenced sample was PBMCs or a T cell subset sorted from them (not recorded which). This clonotype was obtained from a man younger than 30 who had mild COVID-19 (a few samples of this study predate the infection). Cell type and time point are not known. This chain's CDR3 is CASSLIGPSNTEAFF. Here the CDR3 DNA reads TGCGCCAGCAGCTTGATCGGGCCATCGAACACTGAAGCTTTCTTT.